This T cell receptor (beta chain) was found in a study of shared clonotypes between healthy human individuals. In the case of this clone: The antigen remains unidentified.

Naive CD8 cells were CD45RO-negative, positively selected for CCR7, excluding terminally differentiated effector memory CD45RA+ cells. General study points: Inspection by rarefaction showed sorted-subset sequencing to be incomplete despite large depth.

From germline, CDR1 is WSHSY and CDR2 SAAADI. V shed 8 bases and J shed 8 bases, with 18 bases lying between them. The CDR3 is 13 residues long. Several immunoSEQ plates received, in even portions, the genomic DNA of each subset. Libraries were prepared by immunoSEQ multiplex PCR; TCRdb keeps only in-frame clonotypes and omits some of them. The profile shows fewer than 850,000 clones, around 96% of them singletons. The clonotype was recovered from a man aged 25 to 40 in good health. Sequencing was performed on naive CD8+ T cells sorted from blood. The chain joins TRBV10-2 to TRBJ1-2, with a weak D call TRBD1 (5 bases). The CDR3 loop is CASFRGETSGYTF. The CDR3 DNA sequence: TGCGCCAGCTTCAGAGGGGAGACGTCCGGCTACACCTTC.